The T cell receptor beta chain described here comes from a study of cytomegalovirus exposure and HLA in healthy donors. The CDR3 is made up of 16 amino acids. Germline V CDR1 and CDR2: WSHSY, SAAADI. A word on this clone: No antigen is known for it.

Study conclusions and caveats: A later analysis reportedly found that, within productive TCRs, an Asian-associated ancestry cluster had fewer N-insertions than the mean observed across the approximately 700 donors. Cytomegalovirus-associated TCR beta chains were listed, numbering 164. The classifier was said to identify cytomegalovirus status with high specificity and sensitivity.

The PCR ran on 60 Vbeta and 13 Jbeta primers. Sequenced by immunoSEQ multiplex PCR; TCRdb stores in-frame clones only, minus some. The sample holds 120,000 to 150,000 clones, 60% to 80% seen once. The source of this sequence is a woman younger than 45 in good health and CMV-seronegative. This chain joins TRBV10-2 and TRBJ2-5; a possible D gene is TRBD1 (6 bases). Gene TRBJ2-7 matches the end of the DNA better, so the J call may be wrong. Sequencing was done on a sample of PBMCs. The CDR3, as DNA: TGCGCCAGCGGTTCTTGGGGGCGGTTAAGCTCCTACGAGCAGTACTTC. This translates into CASGSWGRLSSYEQYF.